The source of this T cell receptor beta chain is a study of vaccination and CD4 T cells after COVID-19. For this clonotype: What it binds is not known.

With the Oncomine TCR Beta short-read assay, DNA from cultured CD4+ T cells was sequenced. TCRdb called the PCR reads again in MiXCR, with one record for every CDR3 protein. The sample holds about 26,000 distinct CDR3 sequences, about 40% seen once. Study results and limitations: Convalescent patients had a median roughly 86% of post-vaccine SARS-CoV-2-reactive clones that were detected only after vaccination, not before it.

Documented time point: late sampling 161 to 241 days after vaccination in a few convalescent patients. Indicated treatment: roughly 10-day PBMC culture with coronavirus spike peptide pools or control peptides (ViraFEST assay). ViraFEST used peptide pools to expand antigen-specific T cells before TCR sequencing. Germline lookup yields CDR1 MNHEY and CDR2 SMNVEV (reference sequence). The V segment lost 2 bases and the J segment 10 bases; nucleotides outside the gene matches: 4. The CDR3 totals 13 residues. The V gene is TRBV27, the J gene TRBJ2-2, with TRBD1 identical over 7 bases. Sequenced material: CD4+ T cells from blood, cultured in vitro, taken about 7 months after SARS-CoV-2 vaccination. The origin of this receptor is a human donor who had recovered from COVID-19. This CDR3 is CASSLRGGQELFF. The CDR3 nucleotides are TGTGCCAGCAGTTTAAGAGGGGGCCAGGAGCTGTTTTTT.